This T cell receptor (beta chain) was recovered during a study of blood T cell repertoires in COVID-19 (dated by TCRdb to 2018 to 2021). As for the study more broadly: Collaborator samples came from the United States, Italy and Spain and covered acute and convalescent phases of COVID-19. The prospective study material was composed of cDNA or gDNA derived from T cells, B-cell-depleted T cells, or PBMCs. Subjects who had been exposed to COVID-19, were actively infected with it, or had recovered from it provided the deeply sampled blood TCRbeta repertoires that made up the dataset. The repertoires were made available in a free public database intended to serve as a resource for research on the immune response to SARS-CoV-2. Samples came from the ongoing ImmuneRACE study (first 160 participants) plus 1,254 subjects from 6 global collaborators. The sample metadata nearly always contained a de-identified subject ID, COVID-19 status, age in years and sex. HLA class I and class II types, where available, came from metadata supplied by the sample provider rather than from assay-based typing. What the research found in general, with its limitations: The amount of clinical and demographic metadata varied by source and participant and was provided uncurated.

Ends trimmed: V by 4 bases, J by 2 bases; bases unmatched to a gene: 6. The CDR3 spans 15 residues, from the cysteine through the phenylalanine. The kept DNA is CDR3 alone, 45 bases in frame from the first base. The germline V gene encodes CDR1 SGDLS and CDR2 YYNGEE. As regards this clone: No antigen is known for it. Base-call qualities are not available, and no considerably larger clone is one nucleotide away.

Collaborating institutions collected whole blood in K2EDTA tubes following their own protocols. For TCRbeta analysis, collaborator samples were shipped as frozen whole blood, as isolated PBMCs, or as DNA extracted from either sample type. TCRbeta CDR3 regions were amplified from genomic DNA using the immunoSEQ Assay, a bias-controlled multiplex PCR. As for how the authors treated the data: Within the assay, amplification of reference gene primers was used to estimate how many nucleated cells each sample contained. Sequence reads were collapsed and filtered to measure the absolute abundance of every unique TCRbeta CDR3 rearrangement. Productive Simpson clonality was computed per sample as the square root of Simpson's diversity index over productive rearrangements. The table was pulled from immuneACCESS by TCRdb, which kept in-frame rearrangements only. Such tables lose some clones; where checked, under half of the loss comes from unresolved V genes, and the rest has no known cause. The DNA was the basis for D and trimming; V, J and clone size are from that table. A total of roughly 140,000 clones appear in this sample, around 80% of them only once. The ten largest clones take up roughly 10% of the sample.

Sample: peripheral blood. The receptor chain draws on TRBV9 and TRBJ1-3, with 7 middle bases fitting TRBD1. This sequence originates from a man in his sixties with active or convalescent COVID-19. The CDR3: CASSPQGGAGNTIYF. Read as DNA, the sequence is TGTGCCAGCAGCCCCCAGGGGGGCGCTGGAAACACCATATATTTT.